These T cell receptor beta chains were read from a single sample in a study of technical replicates of blood from a few donors. Sequenced by immunoSEQ multiplex PCR; TCRdb stores in-frame clones only, minus some. The table shows 65,000 to 80,000 clones, with more than 85% occurring only once. Source material: T cells isolated from PBMCs. Receptors originate from a human donor in good health. Both conserved end residues are part of each CDR3. The D gene is left open where the match is weak. Size tells how often a clone was seen (once, few, many) or the class of an expanded clone, and some rows leave it out.

clone_size: -; j_call: TRBJ2-3; v_call: TRBV5-1; d_call: -; cdr3_aa: CASSLAFTDTQYF; cdr3_nt: TGCGCCAGCAGCTTGGCATTCACAGATACGCAGTATTTT
clone_size: -; j_call: TRBJ1-4; v_call: TRBV28; d_call: TRBD1; cdr3_aa: CASGQTGAQYKEKLFF; cdr3_nt: TGTGCCAGCGGCCAGACAGGGGCGCAATATAAGGAAAAACTGTTTTTT
clone_size: once; j_call: TRBJ1-4; v_call: TRBV27; d_call: TRBD1; cdr3_aa: CASSLRGRGEKLFF; cdr3_nt: TGTGCCAGCAGTTTAAGGGGGCGCGGTGAAAAACTGTTTTTT
clone_size: -; j_call: TRBJ2-7; v_call: TRBV9; d_call: -; cdr3_aa: CASSVGGSSYEQYF; cdr3_nt: TGTGCCAGCAGCGTAGGAGGGAGCTCCTACGAGCAGTACTTC
clone_size: -; j_call: TRBJ2-3; v_call: TRBV27; d_call: -; cdr3_aa: CASSVTQLLTDTQYF; cdr3_nt: TGTGCCAGCAGTGTGACTCAACTCCTCACAGATACGCAGTATTTT
clone_size: -; j_call: TRBJ2-3; v_call: TRBV25-1; d_call: TRBD2; cdr3_aa: CASSETSGSTDTQYF; cdr3_nt: TGTGCCAGCAGTGAGACTAGCGGGAGCACAGATACGCAGTATTTT
clone_size: once; j_call: TRBJ2-7; v_call: TRBV15; d_call: -; cdr3_aa: CATAMGHGSYEQYF; cdr3_nt: TGTGCCACCGCTATGGGACATGGCTCCTACGAGCAGTACTTC
clone_size: once; j_call: TRBJ1-4; v_call: TRBV11-2; d_call: -; cdr3_aa: CASSSSPIAEKLFF; cdr3_nt: TGTGCCAGCAGCTCATCGCCTATAGCGGAAAAACTGTTTTTT
clone_size: -; j_call: TRBJ1-5; v_call: TRBV2; d_call: TRBD1; cdr3_aa: CASQGANQPQHF; cdr3_nt: TGTGCCAGCCAGGGGGCGAATCAGCCCCAGCATTTT
clone_size: -; j_call: TRBJ2-3; v_call: TRBV11-3; d_call: -; cdr3_aa: CASSPLNSLGTQYF; cdr3_nt: TGTGCCAGCAGCCCCCTAAACTCCCTCGGTACGCAGTATTTT
clone_size: few; j_call: TRBJ1-1; v_call: TRBV6-5; d_call: -; cdr3_aa: CASSYGRQHTEAFF; cdr3_nt: TGTGCCAGCAGTTACGGCAGACAGCACACTGAAGCTTTCTTT
clone_size: -; j_call: TRBJ2-1; v_call: TRBV27; d_call: TRBD2; cdr3_aa: CASSPQREVDEQFF; cdr3_nt: TGTGCCAGCAGTCCCCAGCGGGAGGTCGATGAGCAGTTCTTC
clone_size: once; j_call: TRBJ1-1; v_call: TRBV27; d_call: -; cdr3_aa: CASSSPTGPNTEAFF; cdr3_nt: TGTGCCAGCAGTTCCCCGACAGGTCCTAATACTGAAGCTTTCTTT
clone_size: -; j_call: TRBJ1-2; v_call: TRBV5-1; d_call: TRBD1; cdr3_aa: CASSQKVMTRDRAQRGYTF; cdr3_nt: TGCGCCAGCAGCCAAAAGGTGATGACCAGGGACAGAGCCCAGCGTGGCTACACCTTC
clone_size: -; j_call: TRBJ2-5; v_call: TRBV30; d_call: -; cdr3_aa: CAWSVQGTETQYF; cdr3_nt: TGTGCCTGGAGTGTCCAGGGTACGGAGACCCAGTACTTC
clone_size: -; j_call: TRBJ2-3; v_call: TRBV13; d_call: -; cdr3_aa: CASSLGSGTDTQYF; cdr3_nt: TGTGCCAGCAGCTTAGGCTCAGGGACAGATACGCAGTATTTT
clone_size: once; j_call: TRBJ2-3; v_call: TRBV5-1; d_call: -; cdr3_aa: CASSPETIADTQYF; cdr3_nt: TGCGCCAGCAGCCCGGAAACTATCGCAGATACGCAGTATTTT
clone_size: -; j_call: TRBJ2-7; v_call: TRBV5-1; d_call: TRBD1; cdr3_aa: CASSLQGMEQYF; cdr3_nt: TGCGCCAGCAGTTTACAGGGGATGGAGCAGTACTTC
clone_size: -; j_call: TRBJ2-1; v_call: TRBV7-3; d_call: TRBD2; cdr3_aa: CASSFRLAGGPGEQFF; cdr3_nt: TGTGCCAGCAGCTTTAGACTAGCGGGAGGGCCGGGGGAGCAGTTCTTC
clone_size: -; j_call: TRBJ2-1; v_call: TRBV7-2; d_call: TRBD2; cdr3_aa: CASSLAGASGYNEQFF; cdr3_nt: TGTGCCAGCAGCTTAGCTGGGGCTAGCGGTTACAATGAGCAGTTCTTC
clone_size: -; j_call: TRBJ2-7; v_call: TRBV5-1; d_call: TRBD1; cdr3_aa: CASSSGQDYYEQYF; cdr3_nt: TGCGCCAGCAGCTCTGGACAGGATTACTACGAGCAGTACTTC
clone_size: -; j_call: TRBJ1-1; v_call: TRBV29-1; d_call: -; cdr3_aa: CSVEGTGRTPFEAFF; cdr3_nt: TGCAGCGTTGAAGGCACAGGAAGAACACCTTTTGAAGCTTTCTTT
clone_size: -; j_call: TRBJ2-2; v_call: TRBV30; d_call: TRBD1; cdr3_aa: CAWSYRGHTGELFF; cdr3_nt: TGTGCCTGGTCCTACAGGGGGCACACCGGGGAGCTGTTTTTT
clone_size: few; j_call: TRBJ2-3; v_call: TRBV6-1; d_call: TRBD2; cdr3_aa: CASSRTSGSTDTQYF; cdr3_nt: TGTGCCAGCAGCCGGACTAGCGGAAGCACAGATACGCAGTATTTT
clone_size: -; j_call: TRBJ1-2; v_call: TRBV10-3; d_call: TRBD1; cdr3_aa: CAITGETSYGYTF; cdr3_nt: TGTGCCATTACAGGGGAAACTAGCTATGGCTACACCTTC
clone_size: once; j_call: TRBJ1-2; v_call: TRBV29-1; d_call: -; cdr3_aa: CSVGGSGYTF; cdr3_nt: TGCAGCGTTGGAGGCAGTGGCTACACCTTC
clone_size: -; j_call: TRBJ2-7; v_call: TRBV19; d_call: TRBD2; cdr3_aa: CASRELAGGKNEQYF; cdr3_nt: TGTGCCAGTAGGGAGCTAGCGGGAGGGAAAAACGAGCAGTACTTC